This T cell receptor (beta chain) was sequenced in a study of neurological immune-mediated disorders. General observations from the study: HTLV-1-associated myelopathy showed the most TCR clonal expansion; multiple sclerosis the least, below healthy controls.

CDR1 is SGHRS, CDR2 YFSETQ, per germline. The CDR3 runs to 15 residues. V was shortened by 5 bases and J by 4 bases, with 16 bases between the two germline ends. At least ten counts were recorded for this clonotype. What it recognizes is unknown. Noted time point: technical triplicate 2. 5'RACE with 10-nucleotide random UMIs produced the cDNA. TCRdb reprocessed the 5' RACE reads via MiXCR and lists one record per CDR3 protein. The sample includes approximately 30,000 distinct CDR3 sequences, 13% of them seen just once. The sequenced sample was CD4+ T cells from blood. The chain is built from TRBV5-1 and TRBJ1-3; D gene uncertain. The clonotype comes from a female donor with HTLV-1-associated myelopathy (HAM/TSP). The CDR3 reads CASSSDLLGGNTIYF. The CDR3 DNA sequence: TGCGCCAGCAGTTCTGACCTCCTCGGCGGAAACACCATATATTTT.